This record looks at one TCR beta chain sequence and its context. With 2 bases removed from V and 3 bases from J, the gap between germline ends came to 8 bases. This CDR3 region has 13 residues. Per the germline V gene, CDR1 is LGHDT and CDR2 is YNNKEL (reference sequence). Unique molecular identifiers were used to barcode this TCRbeta library. TCRdb analysed the PCR reads with MiXCR anew, one entry per CDR3 protein. The profile shows about 400,000 distinct CDR3 sequences, roughly 13% of them singletons. The entry originates in a study of T-cell reconstitution after alpha-beta-depleted transplantation in children.

Sequencing was performed on PBMCs, taken from the stem cell graft. This chain links TRBV3-1 with TRBJ2-7; D gene ambiguous. The source of this sequence is a human donor who donated a stem cell graft to a child with Fanconi anemia. The CDR3 protein is CASSQSVDYEQYF. CDR3 sequence (DNA): TGTGCCAGCAGCCAATCCGTTGACTACGAGCAGTACTTC.